These 20 T cell receptor beta chains came from one sample sequenced in a study of breast tumors, draining lymph nodes, adjacent tissues. MiXCR, applied by TCRdb to the multiplex PCR reads, yields one record per CDR3 protein. The sample consists of approximately 140,000 distinct CDR3 sequences, 30% to 35% of them appearing once. Samples came from axillary lymph nodes draining the breast cancer. Sequenced material: axillary lymph node tissue. These receptors were taken from a female donor with breast cancer. Some clones in this sample may be carry-over from other donors' samples.

Only a few counts were recorded for this clonotype. The junction departs from germline at one end; a sequencing error may be responsible. The V call is TRBV5-8, the J call TRBJ2-1, with D perhaps TRBD1 or TRBD2 (5 bases each). The germline gives CDR1 SGHTS, CDR2 YDEGEE. The length of the CDR3 is 19 residues. The CDR3, as DNA: TGTGCCAGCAGCCCCCCCCTGTGGGGGAGCCCAAATGTCAACAATGGGCAGTTCTTC. It codes for CASSPPLWGSPNVNNGQFF.

The sample holds many counts of this clonotype. A much larger clone lies a single base off, so this may be a read error. CDR3 bases: TGTGCCAGCAGTTTCCAAGCTAACTATGGCTACACCTTC. Its protein product is CASSFQANYGYTF. The chain joins TRBV12-3 or TRBV12-4 to TRBJ1-2, with no clear D. Trimming cost V 3 bases and J 0 bases, with 5 bases left between them. The CDR3 is 13 amino acids.

This clonotype showed up just once. V gene TRBV4-2 combines with J gene TRBJ2-2, with D uncertain. Germline V gives CDR1 LGHNA, CDR2 YNFKEQ. This CDR3 contains 11 residues. V was cut by 0 bases and J by 8 bases, with 1 base left in between. CDR3 nucleotides: TGTGCCAGCAGCCAAGATGGGGAGCTGTTTTTT. This translates into CASSQDGELFF.

The rearrangement links TRBV18 to TRBJ2-4, with D unclear. Deletions cut 3 bases from V and 3 bases from J, with 15 bases between. Germline V CDR1 and CDR2: KGHSH, LQKENI. The CDR3 totals 16 residues. The CDR3 DNA follows: TGTGCCAGCTCACCTATAGGAGCTCCTAACAAAAACATTCAGTACTTC. Residues: CASSPIGAPNKNIQYF. The full variable domain, completed using reference TRBV18 and TRBJ2-4, is NAGVMQNPRHLVRRRGQEARLRCSPMKGHSHVYWYRQLPEEGLKFMVYLQKENIIDESGMPKERFSAEFPKEGPSILRIQQVVRGDSAAYFCASSPIGAPNKNIQYFGAGTRLSVL.

The chain uses TRBV2 and TRBJ1-6; TRBD1 matches at 10 bases. The CDR3 spans 12 residues. The ends lost 6 bases at V and 15 bases at J; junction bases unmatched: 5. The V gene's germline CDR1 is SNHLY and CDR2 FYNNEI. The CDR3: CASRGQGPLLHF. The CDR3, as DNA: TGTGCCAGCAGGGGACAGGGGCCACTCCTCCACTTT.

In its sample, this clonotype was seen many times. This rearrangement joins TRBV5-1 to TRBJ1-1, with a weak D call TRBD1 (6 bases). The CDR3 sequence is 14 residues long. V dropped 2 bases and J dropped 4 bases, with 12 bases sitting between them. The germline CDR1 and CDR2 sequences are SGHRS and YFSETQ. The CDR3 sequence is CASSFSRGGTEAFF. The CDR3 coding sequence is TGCGCCAGCAGCTTCAGCAGAGGGGGCACTGAAGCTTTCTTT.

The sample holds many counts of this clonotype. V gene TRBV7-3 combines with J gene TRBJ2-2; TRBD1 agrees at 11 bases. Germline CDR1 is SGHTA and CDR2 is FQGTGA. The CDR3 is made up of 19 amino acids. V lost 0 bases and J lost 6; bases outside the gene matches: 12. The CDR3 DNA sequence: TGTGCCAGCAGCTTAACTGCGGCCGGGACAGGGGGAAAATCCGGGGAGCTGTTTTTT. As protein: CASSLTAAGTGGKSGELFF.

This clonotype was observed at least ten times. The V gene is TRBV7-3, the J gene TRBJ2-2, with D tentatively TRBD2 (8 bases). CDR3 size: 17 residues. V lost 3 bases to trimming and J lost 7 bases, with 21 bases between them. Germline CDR1 SGHTA, CDR2 FQGTGA. The DNA of the CDR3 is TGTGCCAGCAGCTTCCAAGGGGGCCTAGCGGGCGGCGGGGAGCTGTTTTTT. This translates into CASSFQGGLAGGGELFF.

This clonotype has a count of ten or more. V usage is TRBV18 and J usage is TRBJ2-7; the D is unclear. The CDR3 spans 11 residues. Germline V CDR1 and CDR2: KGHSH, LQKENI. With 4 bases removed from V and 7 bases from J, the gap between germline ends came to 8 bases. The CDR3 DNA sequence: TGTGCCAGCTCACTCCTCGCAGAGCAGTACTTC. Translating gives CASSLLAEQYF.

The table lists this clonotype with many counts. This chain joins TRBV6-4 and TRBJ2-5, with 10 bases lining up with TRBD2. The CDR3 extends over 14 amino acids. Germline V gene sequence: CDR1 MRHNA, CDR2 SNTAGT. The J segment lost 4 bases and the V segment lost 10 bases, leaving 9 bases of the junction unmatched. The CDR3 sequence: CATTELAGAETQYF. CDR3 coding DNA: TGTGCCACAACGGAGCTAGCGGGGGCAGAGACCCAGTACTTC.

Concerning this clonotype: An end of the junction differs from the germline gene, which may be a read error. The V gene is TRBV5-1, the J gene TRBJ1-5; no firm D call. The CDR3 totals 12 residues. Germline V CDR1 and CDR2: SGHRS, YFSETQ. In nucleotides, the CDR3 is TGCGCCAGCAGCTTGGGGGAAGAGACCCATCATTTT. This sequence encodes CASSLGEETHHF.

The V call is TRBV15, the J call TRBJ2-3; D might be TRBD2 (6 bases). Per germline, CDR1 LNHNV and CDR2 YYDKDF (reference sequence). This CDR3 region has 15 residues. Trimming cost V 1 base and J 4 bases, with 12 bases left between them. The CDR3 region is CATSRGRGVSDTQYF. The CDR3 DNA reads TGTGCCACCAGCAGAGGGCGGGGAGTCTCAGATACGCAGTATTTT.

At least ten counts were recorded for this clonotype. The chain couples TRBV20-1 to TRBJ2-5, with D possibly matching TRBD1 (6 bases). Germline assignment: CDR1 DFQATT and CDR2 SNEGSKA (reference sequence). The CDR3 consists of 12 residues. CDR3 protein: CSVDRFQETQYF. The CDR3 nucleotides are TGCAGCGTAGACAGGTTCCAAGAGACCCAGTACTTC.

This clonotype showed up just a few times. V gene TRBV5-6 combines with J gene TRBJ2-6, with TRBD2 identical over 7 bases. Germline values: CDR1 SGHDT, CDR2 YYEEEE. The CDR3 spans 18 residues. Germline trimming cut 3 bases from V and 0 bases from J; bases unmatched to any gene: 9. CDR3 region: CASSSLMPGGSGANVLTF. DNA of the CDR3: TGTGCCAGCAGCTCCTTAATGCCGGGGGGCTCTGGGGCCAACGTCCTGACTTTC.

The table lists this clonotype with many counts. V usage is TRBV27 and J usage is TRBJ2-3; D is perhaps TRBD1 (6 bases). The germline V gene encodes CDR1 MNHEY and CDR2 SMNVEV (reference sequence). This CDR3 has 14 amino acids. Trimming left V 4 bases short and J 9 bases short, with 17 bases between. The CDR3 DNA sequence: TGTGCCAGCAGTTCCGAACCCACAGGGTTAACGCAGTATTTT. Its protein is CASSSEPTGLTQYF.

To note about this clonotype: Relative to the germline gene, one junction end is altered; a read error may explain this. This rearrangement joins TRBV7-2 to TRBJ2-6, with TRBD1 matching 7 bases. Germline-derived CDR1 and CDR2 are SGHTA and FQGNSA. There are 13 residues in the CDR3. The CDR3 loop is CASRTQGSSTEAF. In nucleotides, the CDR3 is TGTGCCAGCAGAACACAGGGGTCCAGCACTGAAGCTTTC. The entire variable domain, with the rest obtained from reference TRBV7-2 and TRBJ2-6, is as follows: GAGVSQSPSNKVTEKGKDVELRCDPISGHTALYWYRQSLGQGLEFLIYFQGNSAPDKSGLPSDRFSAERTGGSVSTLTIQRTQQEDSAVYLCASRTQGSSTEAFGAGSRLTVL.

This clonotype was detected ten times or more. The chain is built from TRBV5-1 and TRBJ2-3, with 10 bases fitting TRBD1. Looked up from germline, CDR1 is SGHRS and CDR2 is YFSETQ. The CDR3 has 17 amino acids. The trim removed 0 bases at V and 4 bases at J, leaving 8 bases unmatched. CDR3 loop: CASSLVTGTGAPDTQYF. CDR3 sequence (DNA): TGCGCCAGCAGCTTGGTAACCGGGACAGGGGCCCCAGATACGCAGTATTTT.

This clonotype was counted at least ten times. V and J are TRBV7-2 and TRBJ2-5; 11 positions agree with TRBD2. The CDR3 consists of 16 residues. CDR1 and CDR2 (germline): SGHTA, FQGNSA. J gave up 1 base and V 5 bases, and 6 bases lay outside the gene matches. CDR3 sequence reads: CASSPLAGGPQETQYF. The CDR3 DNA is TGTGCCAGCAGCCCTCTAGCGGGGGGCCCCCAAGAGACCCAGTACTTC.

This clonotype was seen many times. The genes are TRBV5-1 and TRBJ2-5, with 9 bases identical to TRBD1. After removal of 3 bases from V and 5 bases from J, the junction contained 5 bases not matched to a gene. The CDR3 contains 14 residues. Germline loops: CDR1 SGHRS, CDR2 YFSETQ. CDR3 residues: CASSYRDRDETQYF. Here the CDR3 DNA reads TGCGCCAGCAGCTACCGGGACAGGGACGAGACCCAGTACTTC. The full variable domain, with the rest looked up from reference TRBV5-1 and TRBJ2-5, is KAGVTQTPRYLIKTRGQQVTLSCSPISGHRSVSWYQQTPGQGLQFLFEYFSETQRNKGNFPGRFSGRQFSNSRSEMNVSTLELGDSALYLCASSYRDRDETQYFGPGTRLLVL.

This clonotype was picked up many times. The V and J genes are TRBV5-4 and TRBJ1-2; perhaps TRBD1 as D (6 bases). CDR1 is SGHNT and CDR2 is YYREEE in the germline V gene (reference sequence). This CDR3 spans 13 amino acids. V lost 4 bases and J 2 bases, leaving 9 bases between the germline ends. The CDR3 reads CASSMDRNYGYTF. CDR3 DNA: TGTGCCAGCAGCATGGACAGAAACTATGGCTACACCTTC.